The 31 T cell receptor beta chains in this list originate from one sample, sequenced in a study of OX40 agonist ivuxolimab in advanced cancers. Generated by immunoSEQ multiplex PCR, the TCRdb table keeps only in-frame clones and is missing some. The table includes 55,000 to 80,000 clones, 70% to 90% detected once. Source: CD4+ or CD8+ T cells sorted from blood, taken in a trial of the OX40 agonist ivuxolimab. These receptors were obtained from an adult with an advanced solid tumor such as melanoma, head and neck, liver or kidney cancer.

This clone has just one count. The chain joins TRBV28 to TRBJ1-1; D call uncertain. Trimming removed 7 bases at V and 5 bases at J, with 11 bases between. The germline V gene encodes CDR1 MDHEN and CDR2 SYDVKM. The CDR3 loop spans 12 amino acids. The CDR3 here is CASKNPGTEAFF. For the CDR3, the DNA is TGTGCCAGCAAAAATCCGGGAACTGAAGCTTTCTTT.

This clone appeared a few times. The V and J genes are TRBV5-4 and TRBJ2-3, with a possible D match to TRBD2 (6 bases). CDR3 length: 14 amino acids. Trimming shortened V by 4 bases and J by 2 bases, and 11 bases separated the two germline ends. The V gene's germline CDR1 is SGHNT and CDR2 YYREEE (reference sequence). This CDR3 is CASSAGRLTDTQYF. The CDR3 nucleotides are TGTGCCAGCAGCGCGGGACGACTCACAGATACGCAGTATTTT.

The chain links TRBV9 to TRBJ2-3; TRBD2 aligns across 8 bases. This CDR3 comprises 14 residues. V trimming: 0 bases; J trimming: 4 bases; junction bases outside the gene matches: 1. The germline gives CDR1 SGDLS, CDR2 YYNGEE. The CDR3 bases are TGTGCCAGCAGCGTAGCGGGAGGGCCAGATACGCAGTATTTT. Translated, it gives CASSVAGGPDTQYF.

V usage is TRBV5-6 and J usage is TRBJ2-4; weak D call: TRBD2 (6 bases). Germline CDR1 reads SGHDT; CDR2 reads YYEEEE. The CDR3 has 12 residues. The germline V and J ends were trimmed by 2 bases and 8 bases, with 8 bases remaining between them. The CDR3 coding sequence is TGTGCCAGCAGCTTACCGGGAGACATTCAGTACTTC. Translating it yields CASSLPGDIQYF. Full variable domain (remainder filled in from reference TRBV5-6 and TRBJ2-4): DAGVTQSPTHLIKTRGQQVTLRCSPKSGHDTVSWYQQALGQGPQFIFQYYEEEERQRGNFPDRFSGHQFPNYSSELNVNALLLGDSALYLCASSLPGDIQYFGAGTRLSVL.

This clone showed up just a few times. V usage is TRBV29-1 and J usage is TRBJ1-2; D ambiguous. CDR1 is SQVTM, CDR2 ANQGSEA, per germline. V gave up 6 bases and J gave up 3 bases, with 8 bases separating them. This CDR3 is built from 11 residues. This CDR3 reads CSVDGDYGYTF. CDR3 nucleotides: TGCAGCGTAGACGGAGACTATGGCTACACCTTC.

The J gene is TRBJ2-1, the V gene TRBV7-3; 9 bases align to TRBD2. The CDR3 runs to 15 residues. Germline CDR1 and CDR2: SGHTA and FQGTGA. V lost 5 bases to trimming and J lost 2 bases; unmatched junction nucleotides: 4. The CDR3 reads CASSQIAGAYNEQFF. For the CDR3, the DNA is TGTGCCAGCAGCCAGATAGCGGGAGCCTACAATGAGCAGTTCTTC. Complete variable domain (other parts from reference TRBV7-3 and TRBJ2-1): GAGVSQTPSNKVTEKGKYVELRCDPISGHTALYWYRQSLGQGPEFLIYFQGTGAADDSGLPNDRFFAVRPEGSVSTLKIQRTERGDSAVYLCASSQIAGAYNEQFFGPGTRLTVL.

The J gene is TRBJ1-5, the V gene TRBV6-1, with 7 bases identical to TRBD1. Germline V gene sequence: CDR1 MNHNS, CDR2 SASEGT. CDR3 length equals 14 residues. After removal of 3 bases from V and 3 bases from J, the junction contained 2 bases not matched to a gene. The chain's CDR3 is CASSETGNNQPQHF. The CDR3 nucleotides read TGTGCCAGCAGTGAGACAGGGAACAATCAGCCCCAGCATTTT.

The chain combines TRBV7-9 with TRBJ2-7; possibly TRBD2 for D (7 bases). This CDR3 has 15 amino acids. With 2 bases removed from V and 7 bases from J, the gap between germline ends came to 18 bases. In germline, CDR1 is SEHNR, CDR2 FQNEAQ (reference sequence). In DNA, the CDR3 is TGTGCCAGCAGCTTACTCCGCCAGGGGAGGGGGGAGCAGTACTTC. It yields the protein CASSLLRQGRGEQYF.

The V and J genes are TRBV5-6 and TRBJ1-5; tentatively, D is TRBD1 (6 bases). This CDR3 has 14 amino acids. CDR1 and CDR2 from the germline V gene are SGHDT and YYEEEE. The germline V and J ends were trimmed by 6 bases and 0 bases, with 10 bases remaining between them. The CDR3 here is CASKRTDSNQPQHF. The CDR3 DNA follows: TGTGCCAGCAAAAGGACAGATAGCAATCAGCCCCAGCATTTT.

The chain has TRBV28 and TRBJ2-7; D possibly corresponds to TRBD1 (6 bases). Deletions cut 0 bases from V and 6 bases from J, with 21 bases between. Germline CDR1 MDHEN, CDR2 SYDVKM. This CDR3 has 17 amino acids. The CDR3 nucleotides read TGTGCCAGCAGTTTATGGGGGCCTTTTAGAGGCAGGGGCGAGCAGTACTTC. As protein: CASSLWGPFRGRGEQYF.

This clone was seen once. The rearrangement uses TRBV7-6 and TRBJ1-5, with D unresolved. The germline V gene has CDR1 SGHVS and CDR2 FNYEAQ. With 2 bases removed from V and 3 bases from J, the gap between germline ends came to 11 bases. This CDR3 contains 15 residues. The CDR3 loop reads CASSLYGQTNQPQHF. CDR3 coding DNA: TGTGCCAGCAGCTTATATGGCCAGACCAATCAGCCCCAGCATTTT.

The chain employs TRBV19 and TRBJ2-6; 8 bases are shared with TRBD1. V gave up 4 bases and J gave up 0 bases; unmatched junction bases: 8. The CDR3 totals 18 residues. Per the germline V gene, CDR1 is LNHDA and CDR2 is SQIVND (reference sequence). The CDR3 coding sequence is TGTGCCAGTAGTAACTACAGGGGGACTTCCTCTGGGGCCAACGTCCTGACTTTC. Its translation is CASSNYRGTSSGANVLTF. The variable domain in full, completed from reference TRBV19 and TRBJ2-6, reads DGGITQSPKYLFRKEGQNVTLSCEQNLNHDAMYWYRQDPGQGLRLIYYSQIVNDFQKGDIAEGYSVSREKKESFPLTVTSAQKNPTAFYLCASSNYRGTSSGANVLTFGAGSRLTVL.

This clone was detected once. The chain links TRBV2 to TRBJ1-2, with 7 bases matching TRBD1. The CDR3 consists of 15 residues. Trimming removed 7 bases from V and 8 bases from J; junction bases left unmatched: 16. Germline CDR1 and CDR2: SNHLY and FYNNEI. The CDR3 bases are TGTGCCAGCACGACTCGGAACAGGGGATTGGGAGGCTACACCTTC. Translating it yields CASTTRNRGLGGYTF.

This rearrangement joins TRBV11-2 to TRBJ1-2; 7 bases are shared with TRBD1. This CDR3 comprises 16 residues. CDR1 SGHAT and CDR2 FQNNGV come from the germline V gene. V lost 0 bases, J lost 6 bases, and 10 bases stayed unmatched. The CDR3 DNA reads TGTGCCAGCAGCTTAGACGAGACAGGGAAGACGCATGGCTACACCTTC. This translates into CASSLDETGKTHGYTF.

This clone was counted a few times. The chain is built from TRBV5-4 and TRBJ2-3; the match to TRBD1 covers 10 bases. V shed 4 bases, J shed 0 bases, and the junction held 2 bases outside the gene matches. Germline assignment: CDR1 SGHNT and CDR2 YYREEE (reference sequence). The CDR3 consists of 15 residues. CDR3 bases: TGTGCCAGCAGCAGGGGACAGGGGAGCACAGATACGCAGTATTTT. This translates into CASSRGQGSTDTQYF.

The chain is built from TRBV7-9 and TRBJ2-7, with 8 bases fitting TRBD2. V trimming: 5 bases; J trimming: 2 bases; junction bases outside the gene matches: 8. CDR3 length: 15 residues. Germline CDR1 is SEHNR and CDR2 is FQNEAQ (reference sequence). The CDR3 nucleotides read TGTGCCAGCAGCCCCCGAGCGACTAGCGCCTACGAGCAGTACTTC. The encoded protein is CASSPRATSAYEQYF.

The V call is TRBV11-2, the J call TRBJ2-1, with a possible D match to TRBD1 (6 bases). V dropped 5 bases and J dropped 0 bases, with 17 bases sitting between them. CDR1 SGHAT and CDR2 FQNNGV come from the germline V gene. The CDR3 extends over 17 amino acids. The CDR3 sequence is CASSLRGARSSYNEQFF. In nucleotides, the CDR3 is TGTGCCAGCAGCCTCAGGGGAGCGCGGAGCTCCTACAATGAGCAGTTCTTC.

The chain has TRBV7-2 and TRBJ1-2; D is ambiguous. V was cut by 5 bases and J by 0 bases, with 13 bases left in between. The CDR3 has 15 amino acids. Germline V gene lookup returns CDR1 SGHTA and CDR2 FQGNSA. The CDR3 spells CASSPRQQANYGYTF. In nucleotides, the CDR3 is TGTGCCAGCAGCCCAAGACAACAAGCTAACTATGGCTACACCTTC.

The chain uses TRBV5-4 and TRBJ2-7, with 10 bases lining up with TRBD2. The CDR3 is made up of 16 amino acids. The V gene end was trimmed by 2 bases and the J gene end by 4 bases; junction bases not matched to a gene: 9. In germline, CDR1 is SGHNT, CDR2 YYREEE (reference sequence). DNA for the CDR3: TGTGCCAGCAGCTTTCTCACTAGCGGGATAATTTACGAGCAGTACTTC. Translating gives CASSFLTSGIIYEQYF.

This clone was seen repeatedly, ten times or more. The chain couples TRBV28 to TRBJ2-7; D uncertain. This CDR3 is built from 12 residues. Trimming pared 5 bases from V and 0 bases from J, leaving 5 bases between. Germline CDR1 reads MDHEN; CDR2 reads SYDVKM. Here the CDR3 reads CASSTSSYEQYF. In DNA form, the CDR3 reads TGTGCCAGCAGTACGAGCTCCTACGAGCAGTACTTC.

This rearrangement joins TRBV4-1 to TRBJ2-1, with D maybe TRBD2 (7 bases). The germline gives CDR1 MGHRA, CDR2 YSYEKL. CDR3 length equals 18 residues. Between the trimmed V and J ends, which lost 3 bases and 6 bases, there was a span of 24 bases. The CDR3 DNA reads TGCGCCAGCAGCCACCGGGCGCGTTGGACTAGGGGGGGCAATGAGCAGTTCTTC. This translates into CASSHRARWTRGGNEQFF.

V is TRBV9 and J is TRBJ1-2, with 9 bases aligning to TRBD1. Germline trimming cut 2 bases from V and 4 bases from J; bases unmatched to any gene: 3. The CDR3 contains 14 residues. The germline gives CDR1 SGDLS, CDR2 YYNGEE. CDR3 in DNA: TGTGCCAGCAGCGTTGACAGGGGGGGCTATGGCTACACCTTC. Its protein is CASSVDRGGYGYTF. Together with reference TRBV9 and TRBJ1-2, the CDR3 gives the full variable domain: DSGVTQTPKHLITATGQRVTLRCSPRSGDLSVYWYQQSLDQGLQFLIQYYNGEERAKGNILERFSAQQFPDLHSELNLSSLELGDSALYFCASSVDRGGYGYTFGSGTRLTVV.

For the CDR3, the DNA is TGTGCCAGCAGTTCCTCTAGCGGGAGCTGGGAGCAGTTCTTC. Translation: CASSSSSGSWEQFF. The gene calls are TRBV28 and TRBJ2-1; 10 positions match TRBD2. The V segment lost 4 bases and the J segment 10 bases; nucleotides outside the gene matches: 7. The CDR3 sequence is 14 residues long. CDR1 and CDR2 (germline): MDHEN, SYDVKM.

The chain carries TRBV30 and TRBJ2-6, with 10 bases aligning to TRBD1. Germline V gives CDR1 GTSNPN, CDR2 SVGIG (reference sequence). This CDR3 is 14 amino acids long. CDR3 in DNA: TGTGCAGGACAGGGGGTCTCTGGGGCCAACGTCCTGACTTTC. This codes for CAGQGVSGANVLTF.

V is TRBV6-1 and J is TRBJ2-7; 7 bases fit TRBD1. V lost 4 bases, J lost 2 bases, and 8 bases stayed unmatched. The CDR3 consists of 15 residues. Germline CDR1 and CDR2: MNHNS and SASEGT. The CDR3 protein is CASSALGQLAYEQYF. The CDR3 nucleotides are TGTGCCAGCAGTGCATTGGGACAGTTGGCCTACGAGCAGTACTTC.

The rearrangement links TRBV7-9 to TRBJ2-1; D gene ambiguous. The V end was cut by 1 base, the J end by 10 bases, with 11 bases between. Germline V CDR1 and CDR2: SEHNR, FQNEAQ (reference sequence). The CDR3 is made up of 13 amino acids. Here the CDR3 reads CASSLVYLSEQFF. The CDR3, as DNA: TGTGCCAGCAGCTTAGTTTACTTAAGCGAGCAGTTCTTC.

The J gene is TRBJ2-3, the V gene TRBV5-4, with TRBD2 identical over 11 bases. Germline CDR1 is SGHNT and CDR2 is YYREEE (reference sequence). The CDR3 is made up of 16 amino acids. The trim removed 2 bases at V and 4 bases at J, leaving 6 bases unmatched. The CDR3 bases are TGTGCCAGCAGCTTAACTAGCGGGAGAAGGGCAGATACGCAGTATTTT. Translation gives CASSLTSGRRADTQYF.

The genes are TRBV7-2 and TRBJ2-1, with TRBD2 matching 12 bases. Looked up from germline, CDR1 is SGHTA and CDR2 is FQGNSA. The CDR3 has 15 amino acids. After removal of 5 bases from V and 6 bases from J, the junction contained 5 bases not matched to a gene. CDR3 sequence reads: CASSRGTSGSNEQFF. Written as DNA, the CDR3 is TGTGCCAGCAGCCGAGGGACTAGCGGGTCCAATGAGCAGTTCTTC.

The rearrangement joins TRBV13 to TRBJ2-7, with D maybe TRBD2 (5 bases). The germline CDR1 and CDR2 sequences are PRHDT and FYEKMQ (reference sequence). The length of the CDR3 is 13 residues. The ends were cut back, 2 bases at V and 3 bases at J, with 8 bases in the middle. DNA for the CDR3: TGTGCCAGCAGCTTACAGCGGAACTACGAGCAGTACTTC. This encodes CASSLQRNYEQYF. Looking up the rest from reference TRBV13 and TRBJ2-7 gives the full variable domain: AAGVIQSPRHLIKEKRETATLKCYPIPRHDTVYWYQQGPGQDPQFLISFYEKMQSDKGSIPDRFSAQQFSDYHSELNMSSLELGDSALYFCASSLQRNYEQYFGPGTRLTVT.

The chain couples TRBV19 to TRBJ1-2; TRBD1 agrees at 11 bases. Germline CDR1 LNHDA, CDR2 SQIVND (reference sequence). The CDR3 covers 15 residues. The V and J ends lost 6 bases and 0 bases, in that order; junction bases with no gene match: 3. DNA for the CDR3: TGTGCCAGTAGAGGACAGGGGGCGTCTAACTATGGCTACACCTTC. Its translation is CASRGQGASNYGYTF.

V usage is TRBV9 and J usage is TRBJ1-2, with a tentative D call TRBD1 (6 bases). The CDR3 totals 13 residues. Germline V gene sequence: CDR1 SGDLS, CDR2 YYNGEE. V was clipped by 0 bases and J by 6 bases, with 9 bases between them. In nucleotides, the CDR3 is TGTGCCAGCAGCGTAGAGACAGGCAATGGCTACACCTTC. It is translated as CASSVETGNGYTF.